This T cell receptor beta chain was sequenced for a study of regulatory T cells in long-lasting Graves disease. General observations from the study: Gene preferences differed: TRBV28, TRBJ1-2, TRBJ2-5 in persistent cases.

Described time point: newly diagnosed GD, antithyroid drugs for less than 3 months. RNA extracted from PBMCs served as the sequencing template. This clonotype was picked up many times. The target antigen is unknown. Arm-PCR of CDR3 regions and iRepertoire HTBI primers were the basis on which TCR beta libraries were built. Per the authors' pipeline: Throughout the samples, researchers identified around 65 TRBV and about 15 TRBJ segments. A single record per CDR3 protein comes from TCRdb applying MiXCR to the multiplex PCR reads. TCRdb, not the original authors, processed these V and J calls. The sample lists under 500,000 distinct CDR3 sequences; around 17% were seen once. The CDR3 contains 14 residues. V was shortened by 6 bases and J by 9 bases, with 18 bases between the two germline ends. These data were likewise used in another study, on T cells in Graves' hyperthyroidism and ophthalmopathy. That report adds: Hyperthyroidism patients were newly diagnosed, had disease duration under 2 months, and were aged 18 to 65 years. The model foresaw ophthalmopathy a median roughly 6.3 months prior to onset.

The source material was peripheral blood mononuclear cells (PBMCs), sampled at new diagnosis, from a patient treated with antithyroid drugs. V is TRBV12-3 or TRBV12-4 and J is TRBJ2-1; possibly TRBD2 for D (6 bases). The receptor was derived from a woman younger than 45 with Graves disease. The CDR3 loop reads CASRPQILEGEQFF. The CDR3 nucleotides read TGTGCCAGCAGGCCCCAGATCCTGGAGGGTGAGCAGTTCTTC.